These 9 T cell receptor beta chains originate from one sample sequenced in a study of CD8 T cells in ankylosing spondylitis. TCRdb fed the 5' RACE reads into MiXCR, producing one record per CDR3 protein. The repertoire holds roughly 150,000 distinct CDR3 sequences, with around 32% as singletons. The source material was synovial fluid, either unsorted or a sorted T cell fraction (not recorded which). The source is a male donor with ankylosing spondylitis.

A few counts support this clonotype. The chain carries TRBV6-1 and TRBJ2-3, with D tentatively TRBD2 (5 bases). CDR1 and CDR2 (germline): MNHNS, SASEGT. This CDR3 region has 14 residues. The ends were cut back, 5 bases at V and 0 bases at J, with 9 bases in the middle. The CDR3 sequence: CASSIRTSTDTQYF. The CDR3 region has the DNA TGTGCCAGCAGTATCAGGACTAGCACAGATACGCAGTATTTT.

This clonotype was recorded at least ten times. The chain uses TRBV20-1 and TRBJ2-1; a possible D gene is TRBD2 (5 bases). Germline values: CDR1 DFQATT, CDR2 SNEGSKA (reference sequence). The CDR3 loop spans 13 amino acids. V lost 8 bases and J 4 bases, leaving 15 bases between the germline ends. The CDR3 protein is CSCRELGYNEQFF. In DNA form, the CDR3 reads TGCAGTTGTAGGGAACTAGGGTACAATGAGCAGTTCTTC.

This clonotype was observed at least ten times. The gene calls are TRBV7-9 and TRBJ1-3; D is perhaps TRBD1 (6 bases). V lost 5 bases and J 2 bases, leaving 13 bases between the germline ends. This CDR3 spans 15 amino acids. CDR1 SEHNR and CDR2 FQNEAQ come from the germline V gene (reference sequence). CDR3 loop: CASSLGQSTGNTIYF. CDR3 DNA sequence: TGTGCCAGCAGCCTTGGACAGTCGACTGGAAACACCATATATTTT.

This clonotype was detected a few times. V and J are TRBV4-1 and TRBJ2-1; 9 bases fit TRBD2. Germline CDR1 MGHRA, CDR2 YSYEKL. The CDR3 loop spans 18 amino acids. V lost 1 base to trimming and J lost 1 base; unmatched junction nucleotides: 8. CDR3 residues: CASSQGGGRARSYNEQFF. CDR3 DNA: TGCGCCAGCAGCCAAGGGGGCGGGAGGGCCCGGTCCTACAATGAGCAGTTCTTC.

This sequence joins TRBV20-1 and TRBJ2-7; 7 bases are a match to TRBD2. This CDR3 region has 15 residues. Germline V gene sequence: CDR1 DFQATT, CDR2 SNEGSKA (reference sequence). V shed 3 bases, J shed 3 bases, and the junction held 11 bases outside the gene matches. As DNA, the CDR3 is TGCAGTGCTAGTAAGGCTGGGGGGGGAAGCTACGAGCAGTACTTC. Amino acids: CSASKAGGGSYEQYF.

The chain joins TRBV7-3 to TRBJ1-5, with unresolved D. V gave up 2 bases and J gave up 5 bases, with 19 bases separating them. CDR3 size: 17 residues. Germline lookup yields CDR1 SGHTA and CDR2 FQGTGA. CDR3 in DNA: TGTGCCAGCAGCTTATTCCCCCGGACCGTAAGTTATCAGCCCCAGCATTTT. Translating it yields CASSLFPRTVSYQPQHF.

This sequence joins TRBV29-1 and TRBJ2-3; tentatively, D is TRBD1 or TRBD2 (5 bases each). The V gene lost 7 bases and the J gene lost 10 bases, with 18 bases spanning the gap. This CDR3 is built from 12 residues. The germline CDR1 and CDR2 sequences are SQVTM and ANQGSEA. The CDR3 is CSATPGTRAQYF. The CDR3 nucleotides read TGCAGCGCGACCCCCGGGACCCGTGCGCAGTATTTT.

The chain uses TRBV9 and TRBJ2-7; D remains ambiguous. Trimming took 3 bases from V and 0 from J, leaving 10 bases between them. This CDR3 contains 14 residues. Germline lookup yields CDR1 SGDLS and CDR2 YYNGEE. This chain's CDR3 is CASSEDAGSYEQYF. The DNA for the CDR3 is TGTGCCAGCAGCGAGGATGCCGGCTCCTACGAGCAGTACTTC.

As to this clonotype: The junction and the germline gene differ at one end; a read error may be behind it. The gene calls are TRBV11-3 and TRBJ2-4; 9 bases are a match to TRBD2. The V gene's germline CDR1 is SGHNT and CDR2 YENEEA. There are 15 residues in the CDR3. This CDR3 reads CASSLDSSASGDPEF. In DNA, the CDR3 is TGTGCCAGCAGCTTAGACTCTTCGGCTAGCGGGGACCCGGAGTTC.